A selection of T cell receptor beta chains follows, all from one sample in a study of cytomegalovirus exposure and HLA in healthy donors. Profiling relied on immunoSEQ multiplex PCR, and the TCRdb table lists in-frame clones only, not all of them. The sample's table shows roughly 73,000 clones. What was sequenced was PBMCs. The receptors originated from a female donor in good health and CMV-seropositive. The CDR3 runs from the conserved cysteine through the conserved F or W. The D gene is left open where the match is weak.

v_call	j_call	d_call	cdr3_length	cdr3_aa	cdr3_nt
TRBV25-1	TRBJ2-3	TRBD2	17	CASSDVSPGLAGDTQYF	TGTGCCAGCAGTGACGTCTCTCCGGGACTAGCCGGAGATACGCAGTATTTT
TRBV15	TRBJ2-5	TRBD2	15	CATSRDGTTQETQYF	TGTGCCACCAGCAGAGATGGGACTACACAAGAGACCCAGTACTTC
TRBV7-2	TRBJ2-7	TRBD1	15	CASSVSGTAAYEQYF	TGTGCCAGCAGCGTCTCCGGGACAGCGGCCTACGAGCAGTACTTC
TRBV5-6	TRBJ2-1	TRBD2	15	CASSLAGGGLNEQFF	TGTGCCAGCAGCTTGGCCGGGGGGGGATTGAATGAGCAGTTCTTC
TRBV25-1	TRBJ2-7	TRBD1	15	CASSAGRGFDYEQYF	TGTGCCAGCAGTGCGGGCAGGGGGTTTGACTACGAGCAGTACTTC
TRBV7-9	TRBJ2-2	TRBD2	15	CASSSGLAATGELFF	TGTGCCAGCAGCTCGGGACTAGCCGCCACCGGGGAGCTGTTTTTT
TRBV7-8	TRBJ2-7	-	15	CASSLFPGSLYEQYF	TGTGCCAGCAGCTTATTCCCAGGGTCCCTCTACGAGCAGTACTTC
TRBV9	TRBJ1-1	TRBD1	15	CASSVAGTGRTEAFF	TGTGCCAGCAGCGTAGCAGGGACAGGGAGGACTGAAGCTTTCTTT
TRBV6-5	TRBJ1-3	-	13	CASRTASGNTIYF	TGTGCCAGCAGGACAGCATCTGGAAACACCATATATTTT
TRBV29-1	TRBJ2-5	-	12	CSVEESGPPLDF	TGCAGCGTTGAAGAGAGCGGACCACCCCTCGACTTC
TRBV7-3	TRBJ2-7	-	14	CASSLGGGGDEQYF	TGTGCCAGCAGCTTAGGAGGGGGCGGCGACGAGCAGTACTTC
TRBV14	TRBJ1-2	TRBD1	16	CASSQDIWGQSYGYTF	TGTGCCAGCAGCCAAGATATTTGGGGACAGAGCTATGGCTACACCTTC
TRBV7-9	TRBJ1-2	TRBD1	13	CASSHDRGGGYTF	TGTGCCAGCAGCCACGACAGGGGAGGCGGCTACACCTTC
TRBV6-5	TRBJ1-1	-	14	CASRLLGGNTEAFF	TGTGCCAGCAGACTCCTGGGGGGTAACACTGAAGCTTTCTTT
TRBV19	TRBJ1-5	-	12	CASREQDLPQHF	TGTGCCAGTAGGGAACAGGACCTCCCCCAGCATTTT
TRBV19	TRBJ1-5	-	14	CASSIDRLNQPQHF	TGTGCCAGTAGTATAGATCGACTCAATCAGCCCCAGCATTTT
TRBV15	TRBJ2-1	-	15	CATSRDRQGGNEQFF	TGTGCCACCAGCAGAGATCGTCAGGGGGGTAATGAGCAGTTCTTC